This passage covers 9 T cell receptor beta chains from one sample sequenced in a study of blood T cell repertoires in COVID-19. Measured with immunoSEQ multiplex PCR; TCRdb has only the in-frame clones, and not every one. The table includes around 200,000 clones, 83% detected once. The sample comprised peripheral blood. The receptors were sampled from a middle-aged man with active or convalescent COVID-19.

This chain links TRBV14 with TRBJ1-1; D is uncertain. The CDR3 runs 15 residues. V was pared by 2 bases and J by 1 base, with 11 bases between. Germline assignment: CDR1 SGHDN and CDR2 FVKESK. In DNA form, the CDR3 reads TGTGCCAGCAGCCAACTTCTGGCAGGGAACACTGAAGCTTTCTTT. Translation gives CASSQLLAGNTEAFF.

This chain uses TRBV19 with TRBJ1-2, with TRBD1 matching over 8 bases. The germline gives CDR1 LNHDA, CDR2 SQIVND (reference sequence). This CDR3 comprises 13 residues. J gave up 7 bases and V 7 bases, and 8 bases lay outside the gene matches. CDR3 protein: CASTWTGKGGYTF. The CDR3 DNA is TGTGCCAGTACCTGGACAGGGAAGGGTGGCTACACCTTC.

CDR3 in amino acids: CAIRPQGRQGETQYF. The CDR3 DNA sequence: TGTGCCATCAGGCCCCAAGGACGTCAGGGAGAGACCCAGTACTTC. The chain is built from TRBV10-3 and TRBJ2-5, with D perhaps TRBD1 (5 bases). This CDR3 region has 15 residues. The germline CDR1 and CDR2 sequences are ENHRY and SYGVKD. V gave up 6 bases and J gave up 4 bases, with 18 bases separating them.

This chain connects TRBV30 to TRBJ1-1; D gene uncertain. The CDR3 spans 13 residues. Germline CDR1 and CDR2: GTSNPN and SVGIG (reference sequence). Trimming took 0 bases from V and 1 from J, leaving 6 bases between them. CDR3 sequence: CAWSVLQNTEAFF. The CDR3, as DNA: TGTGCCTGGAGTGTACTCCAGAACACTGAAGCTTTCTTT.

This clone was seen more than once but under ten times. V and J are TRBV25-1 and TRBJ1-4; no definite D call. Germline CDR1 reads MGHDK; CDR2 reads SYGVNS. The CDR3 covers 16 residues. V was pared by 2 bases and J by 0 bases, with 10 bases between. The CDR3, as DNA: TGTGCCAGCAGTGAAGTGGAGCCGGCAACTAATGAAAAACTGTTTTTT. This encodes CASSEVEPATNEKLFF.

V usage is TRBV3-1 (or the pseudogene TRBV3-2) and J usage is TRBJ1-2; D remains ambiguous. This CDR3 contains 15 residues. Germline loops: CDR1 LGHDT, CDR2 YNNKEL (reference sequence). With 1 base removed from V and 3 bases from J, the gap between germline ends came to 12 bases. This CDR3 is CASSQGRFFYYGYTF. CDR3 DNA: TGTGCCAGCAGCCAAGGCCGGTTCTTCTACTATGGCTACACCTTC.

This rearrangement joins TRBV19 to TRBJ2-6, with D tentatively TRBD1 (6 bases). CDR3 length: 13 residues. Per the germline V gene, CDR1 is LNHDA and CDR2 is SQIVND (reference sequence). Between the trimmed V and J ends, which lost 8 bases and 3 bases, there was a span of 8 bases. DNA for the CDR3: TGTGCCAGTCAGACAGGTGGGGCCAACGTCCTGACTTTC. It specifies CASQTGGANVLTF. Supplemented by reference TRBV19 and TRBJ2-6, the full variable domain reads DGGITQSPKYLFRKEGQNVTLSCEQNLNHDAMYWYRQDPGQGLRLIYYSQIVNDFQKGDIAEGYSVSREKKESFPLTVTSAQKNPTAFYLCASQTGGANVLTFGAGSRLTVL.

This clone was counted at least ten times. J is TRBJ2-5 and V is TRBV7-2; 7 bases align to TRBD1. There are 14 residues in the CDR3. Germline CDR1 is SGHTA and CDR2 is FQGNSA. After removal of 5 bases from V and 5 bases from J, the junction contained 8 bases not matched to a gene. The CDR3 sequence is CASSLQTGRETQYF. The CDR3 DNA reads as TGTGCCAGCAGCCTGCAGACAGGGCGGGAGACCCAGTACTTC.

DNA of the CDR3: TGTGCCAGCAAGGAGACAGGGGCGGGTAATGAAAAACTGTTTTTT. Translated: CASKETGAGNEKLFF. V and J are TRBV2 and TRBJ1-4, with TRBD1 identical over 8 bases. The CDR3 runs 15 residues. In germline, CDR1 is SNHLY, CDR2 FYNNEI. Trimming at V came to 7 bases and at J to 4 bases, leaving 8 bases not matched to a gene.